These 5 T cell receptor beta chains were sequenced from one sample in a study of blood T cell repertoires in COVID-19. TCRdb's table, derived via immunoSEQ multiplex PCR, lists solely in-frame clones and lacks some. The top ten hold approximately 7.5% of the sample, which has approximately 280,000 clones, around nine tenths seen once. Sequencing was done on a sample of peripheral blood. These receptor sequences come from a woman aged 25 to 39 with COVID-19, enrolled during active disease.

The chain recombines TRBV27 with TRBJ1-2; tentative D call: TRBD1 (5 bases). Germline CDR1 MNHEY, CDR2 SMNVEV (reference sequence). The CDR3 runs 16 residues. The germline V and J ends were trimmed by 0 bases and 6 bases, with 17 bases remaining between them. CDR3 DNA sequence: TGTGCCAGCAGTTTATCATCTTTTGGGGGGTCTGATGGCTACACCTTC. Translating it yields CASSLSSFGGSDGYTF.

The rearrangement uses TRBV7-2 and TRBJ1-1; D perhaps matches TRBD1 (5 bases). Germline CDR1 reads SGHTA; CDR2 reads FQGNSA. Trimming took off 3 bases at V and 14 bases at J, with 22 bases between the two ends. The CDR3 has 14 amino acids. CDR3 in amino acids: CASSFGEDQGKEFF. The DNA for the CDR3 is TGTGCCAGCAGCTTCGGAGAGGATCAGGGCAAGGAGTTCTTT.

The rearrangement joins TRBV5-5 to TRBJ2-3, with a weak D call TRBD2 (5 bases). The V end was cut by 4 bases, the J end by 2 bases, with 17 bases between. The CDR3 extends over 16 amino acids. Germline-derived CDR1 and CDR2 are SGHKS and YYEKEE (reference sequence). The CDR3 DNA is TGTGCCAGCAGCCGCCCCCTAGCACAATACACAGATACGCAGTATTTT. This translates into CASSRPLAQYTDTQYF.

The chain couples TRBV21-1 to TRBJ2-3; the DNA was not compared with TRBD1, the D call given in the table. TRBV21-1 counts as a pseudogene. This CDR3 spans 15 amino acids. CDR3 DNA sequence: TGTGCCAGCAGCAAATTTAGGACAGTCGCTTATACGCAGTATTTT. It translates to CASSKFRTVAYTQYF.

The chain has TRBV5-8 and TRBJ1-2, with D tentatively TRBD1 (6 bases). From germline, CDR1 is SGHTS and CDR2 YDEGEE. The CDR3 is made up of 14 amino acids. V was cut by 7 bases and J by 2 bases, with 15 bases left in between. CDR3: CASLGVGGNYGYTF. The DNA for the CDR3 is TGTGCCAGCTTAGGGGTAGGGGGAAACTATGGCTACACCTTC.